Here is one T cell receptor beta chain with its context. Produced via immunoSEQ multiplex PCR; TCRdb's table is partial and in-frame only. The sample lists approximately 81,000 clones; 95% were seen once. This sample is part of a study of technical replicates of blood from several donors. The CDR3 spans 15 residues. The germline gives CDR1 SGHVS, CDR2 FQNEAQ. V lost 2 bases to trimming and J lost 4 bases, with 14 bases between them. This clonotype originated in a human donor in good health. The chain uses TRBV7-8 and TRBJ1-1; the D gene is possibly TRBD1 (6 bases). Sequenced input: T cells isolated from PBMCs. The DNA for the CDR3 is TGTGCCAGCAGCTTAATATCAGGGGCAAGCACTGAAGCTTTCTTT. Protein sequence: CASSLISGASTEAFF.